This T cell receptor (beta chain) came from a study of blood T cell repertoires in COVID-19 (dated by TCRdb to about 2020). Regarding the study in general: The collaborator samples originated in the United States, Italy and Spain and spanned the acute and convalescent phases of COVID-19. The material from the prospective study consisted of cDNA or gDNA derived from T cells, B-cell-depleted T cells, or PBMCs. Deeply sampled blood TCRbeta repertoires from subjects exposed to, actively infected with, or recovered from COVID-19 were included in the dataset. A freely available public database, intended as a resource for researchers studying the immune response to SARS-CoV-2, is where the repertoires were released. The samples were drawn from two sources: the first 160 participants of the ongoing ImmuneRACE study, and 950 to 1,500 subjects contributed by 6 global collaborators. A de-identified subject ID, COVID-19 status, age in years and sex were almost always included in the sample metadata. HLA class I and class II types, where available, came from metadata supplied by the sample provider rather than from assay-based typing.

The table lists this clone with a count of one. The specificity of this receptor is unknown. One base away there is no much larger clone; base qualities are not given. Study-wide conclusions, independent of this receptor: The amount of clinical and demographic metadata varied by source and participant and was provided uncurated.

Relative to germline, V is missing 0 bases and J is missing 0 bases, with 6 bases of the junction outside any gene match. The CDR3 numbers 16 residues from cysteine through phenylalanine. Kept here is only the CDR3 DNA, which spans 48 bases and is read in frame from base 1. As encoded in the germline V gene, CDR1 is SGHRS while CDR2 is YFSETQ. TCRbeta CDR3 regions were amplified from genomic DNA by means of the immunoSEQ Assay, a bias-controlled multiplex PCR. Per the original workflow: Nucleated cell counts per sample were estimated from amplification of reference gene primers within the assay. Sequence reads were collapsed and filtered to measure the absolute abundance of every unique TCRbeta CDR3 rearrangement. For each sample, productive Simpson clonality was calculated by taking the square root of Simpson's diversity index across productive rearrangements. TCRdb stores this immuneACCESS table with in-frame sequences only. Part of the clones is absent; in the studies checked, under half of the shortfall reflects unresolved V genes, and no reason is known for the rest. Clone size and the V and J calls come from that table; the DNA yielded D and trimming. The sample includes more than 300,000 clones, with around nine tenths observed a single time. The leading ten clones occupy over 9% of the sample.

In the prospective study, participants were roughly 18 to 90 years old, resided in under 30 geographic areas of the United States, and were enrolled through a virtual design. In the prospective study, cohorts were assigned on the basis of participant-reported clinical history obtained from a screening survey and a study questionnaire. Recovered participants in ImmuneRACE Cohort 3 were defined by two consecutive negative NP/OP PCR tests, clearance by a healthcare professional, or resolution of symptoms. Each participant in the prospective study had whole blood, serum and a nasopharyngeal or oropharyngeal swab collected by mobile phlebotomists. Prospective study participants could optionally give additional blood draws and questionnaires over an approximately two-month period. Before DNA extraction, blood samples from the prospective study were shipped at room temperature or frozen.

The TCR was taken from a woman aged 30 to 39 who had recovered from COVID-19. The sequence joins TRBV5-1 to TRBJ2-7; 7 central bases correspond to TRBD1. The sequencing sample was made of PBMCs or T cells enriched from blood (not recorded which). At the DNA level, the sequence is TGCGCCAGCAGCTTGGCCCCGGGACAGAGCTCCTACGAGCAGTACTTC. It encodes CASSLAPGQSSYEQYF.